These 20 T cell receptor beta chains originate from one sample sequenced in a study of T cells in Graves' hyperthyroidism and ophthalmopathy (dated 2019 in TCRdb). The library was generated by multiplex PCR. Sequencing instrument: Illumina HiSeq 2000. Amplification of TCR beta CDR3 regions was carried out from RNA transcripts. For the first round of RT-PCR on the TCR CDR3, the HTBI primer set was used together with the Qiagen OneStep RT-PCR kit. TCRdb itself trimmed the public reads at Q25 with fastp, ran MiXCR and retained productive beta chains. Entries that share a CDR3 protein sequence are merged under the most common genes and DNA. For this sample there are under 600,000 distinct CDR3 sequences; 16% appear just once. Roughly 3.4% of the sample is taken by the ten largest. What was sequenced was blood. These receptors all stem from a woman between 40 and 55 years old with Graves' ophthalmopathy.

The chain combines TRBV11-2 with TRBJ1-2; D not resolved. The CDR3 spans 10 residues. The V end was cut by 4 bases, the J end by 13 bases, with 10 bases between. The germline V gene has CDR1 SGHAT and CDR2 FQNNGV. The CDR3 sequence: CASSSGNLTF. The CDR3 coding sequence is TGTGCCAGCAGCTCGGGGAATCTCACCTTC.

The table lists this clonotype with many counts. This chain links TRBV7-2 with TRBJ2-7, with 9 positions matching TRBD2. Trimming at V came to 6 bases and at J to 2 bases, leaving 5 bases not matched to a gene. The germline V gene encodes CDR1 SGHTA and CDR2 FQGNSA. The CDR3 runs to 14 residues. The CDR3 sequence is CASRGSGSPYEQYF. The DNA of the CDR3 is TGTGCCAGCAGGGGTAGCGGGAGTCCCTACGAGCAGTACTTC. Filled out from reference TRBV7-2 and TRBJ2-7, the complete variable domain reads GAGVSQSPSNKVTEKGKDVELRCDPISGHTALYWYRQSLGQGLEFLIYFQGNSAPDKSGLPSDRFSAERTGGSVSTLTIQRTQQEDSAVYLCASRGSGSPYEQYFGPGTRLTVT.

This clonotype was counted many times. CDR3 in amino acids: CASSLQGAPGELFF. CDR3 coding DNA: TGTGCCAGCAGTTTACAGGGGGCCCCCGGGGAGCTGTTTTTT. V gene TRBV2 combines with J gene TRBJ2-2, with 9 bases matching TRBD1. V lost 5 bases, J lost 6 bases, and 4 bases stayed unmatched. CDR3 length: 14 residues. Germline V gene lookup returns CDR1 SNHLY and CDR2 FYNNEI.

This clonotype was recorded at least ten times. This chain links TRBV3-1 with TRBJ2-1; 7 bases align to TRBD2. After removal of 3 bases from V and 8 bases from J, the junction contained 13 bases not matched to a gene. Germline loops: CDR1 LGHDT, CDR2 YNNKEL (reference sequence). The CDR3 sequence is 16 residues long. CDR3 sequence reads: CASSHLAAPGSDEQFF. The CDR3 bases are TGTGCCAGCAGCCACCTAGCGGCCCCGGGCTCGGATGAGCAGTTCTTC.

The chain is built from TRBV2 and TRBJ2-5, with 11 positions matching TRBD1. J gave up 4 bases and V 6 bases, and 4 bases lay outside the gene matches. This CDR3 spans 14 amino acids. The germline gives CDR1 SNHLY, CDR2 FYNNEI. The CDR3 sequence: CASRGTGGGETQYF. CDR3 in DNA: TGTGCCAGCAGGGGGACAGGGGGAGGAGAGACCCAGTACTTC.

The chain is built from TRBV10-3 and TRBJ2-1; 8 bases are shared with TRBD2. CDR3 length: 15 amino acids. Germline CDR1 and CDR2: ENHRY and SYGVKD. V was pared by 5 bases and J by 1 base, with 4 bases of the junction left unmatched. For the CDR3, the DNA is TGTGCCATCAGTCTCGGGGGGGGGTCCTACAATGAGCAGTTCTTC. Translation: CAISLGGGSYNEQFF.

The DNA of the CDR3 is TGTGCCAGCAGTGTGATTAGCTCCAGTTCCTACAATGAGCAGTTCTTC. Its protein is CASSVISSSSYNEQFF. The J gene is TRBJ2-1, the V gene TRBV6-1, with D hard to call. The CDR3 contains 16 residues. V was clipped by 4 bases and J by 1 base, with 14 bases between them. CDR1 is MNHNS, CDR2 SASEGT, per germline.

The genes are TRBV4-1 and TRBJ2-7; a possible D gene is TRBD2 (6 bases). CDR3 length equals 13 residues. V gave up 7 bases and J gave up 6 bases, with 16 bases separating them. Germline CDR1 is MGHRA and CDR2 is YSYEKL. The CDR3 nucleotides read TGCGCCAGCACCCCCGGTGGGGGAGGCGAGCAGTACTTC. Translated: CASTPGGGGEQYF.

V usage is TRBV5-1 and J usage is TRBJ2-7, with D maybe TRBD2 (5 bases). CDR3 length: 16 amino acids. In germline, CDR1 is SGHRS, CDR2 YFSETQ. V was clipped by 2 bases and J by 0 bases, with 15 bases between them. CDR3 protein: CASSFPPAGGSYEQYF. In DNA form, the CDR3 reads TGCGCCAGCAGCTTCCCCCCGGCAGGAGGCTCCTACGAGCAGTACTTC. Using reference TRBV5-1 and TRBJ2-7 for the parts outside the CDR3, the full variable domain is KAGVTQTPRYLIKTRGQQVTLSCSPISGHRSVSWYQQTPGQGLQFLFEYFSETQRNKGNFPGRFSGRQFSNSRSEMNVSTLELGDSALYLCASSFPPAGGSYEQYFGPGTRLTVT.

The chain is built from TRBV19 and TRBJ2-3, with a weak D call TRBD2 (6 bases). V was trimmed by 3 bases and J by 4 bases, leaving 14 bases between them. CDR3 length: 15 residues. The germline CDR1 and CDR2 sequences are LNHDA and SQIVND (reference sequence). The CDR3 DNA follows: TGTGCCAGTAGTATTGGCGGGGCAACCCCAGATACGCAGTATTTT. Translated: CASSIGGATPDTQYF.

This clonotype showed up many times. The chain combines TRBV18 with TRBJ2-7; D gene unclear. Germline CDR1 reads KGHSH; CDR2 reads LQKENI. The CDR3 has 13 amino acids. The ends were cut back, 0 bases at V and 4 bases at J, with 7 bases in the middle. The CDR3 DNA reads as TGTGCCAGCTCACCACCGGGTTCTTACGAGCAGTACTTC. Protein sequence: CASSPPGSYEQYF.

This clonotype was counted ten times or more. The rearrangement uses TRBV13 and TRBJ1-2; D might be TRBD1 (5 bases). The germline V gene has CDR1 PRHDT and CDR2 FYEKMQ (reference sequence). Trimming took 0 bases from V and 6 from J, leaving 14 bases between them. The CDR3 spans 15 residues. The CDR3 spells CASSLGLGLGHGYTF. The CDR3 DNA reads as TGTGCCAGCAGCTTAGGCTTGGGACTAGGTCATGGCTACACCTTC. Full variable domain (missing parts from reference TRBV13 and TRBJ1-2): AAGVIQSPRHLIKEKRETATLKCYPIPRHDTVYWYQQGPGQDPQFLISFYEKMQSDKGSIPDRFSAQQFSDYHSELNMSSLELGDSALYFCASSLGLGLGHGYTFGSGTRLTVV.

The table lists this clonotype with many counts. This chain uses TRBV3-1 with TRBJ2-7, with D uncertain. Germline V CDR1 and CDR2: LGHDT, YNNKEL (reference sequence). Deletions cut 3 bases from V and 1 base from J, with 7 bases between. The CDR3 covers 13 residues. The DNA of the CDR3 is TGTGCCAGCAGCCACACTAATTCCTACGAGCAGTACTTC. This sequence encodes CASSHTNSYEQYF.

CDR3 sequence: CSVVDRESNEKLFF. In nucleotides, the CDR3 is TGCAGCGTCGTAGACAGGGAGTCTAATGAAAAACTGTTTTTT. The chain employs TRBV29-1 and TRBJ1-4; 7 bases line up with TRBD1. The trim removed 6 bases at V and 3 bases at J, leaving 7 bases unmatched. Per germline, CDR1 SQVTM and CDR2 ANQGSEA. The CDR3 extends over 14 amino acids.

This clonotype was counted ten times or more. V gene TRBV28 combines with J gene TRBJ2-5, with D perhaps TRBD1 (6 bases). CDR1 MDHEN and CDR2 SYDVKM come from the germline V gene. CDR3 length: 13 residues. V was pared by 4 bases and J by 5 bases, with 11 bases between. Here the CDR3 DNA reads TGTGCCAGCAGTTATACAGGGTTGGAGACCCAGTACTTC. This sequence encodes CASSYTGLETQYF.

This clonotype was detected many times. CDR3 coding DNA: TGTGCCAGCAGCTCGCGGCAGGGGATTGCTTTCTTT. Protein product: CASSSRQGIAFF. V is TRBV11-3 and J is TRBJ1-1, with a possible D match to TRBD1 (6 bases). CDR1 and CDR2 (germline): SGHNT, YENEEA. The CDR3 extends over 12 amino acids. Deletions cut 4 bases from V and 11 bases from J, with 14 bases between.

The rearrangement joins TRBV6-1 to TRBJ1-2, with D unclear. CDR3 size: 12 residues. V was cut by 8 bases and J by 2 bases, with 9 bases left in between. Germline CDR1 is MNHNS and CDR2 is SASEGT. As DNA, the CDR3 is TGTGCCAGCGAAAGAGGGAACTATGGCTACACCTTC. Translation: CASERGNYGYTF.

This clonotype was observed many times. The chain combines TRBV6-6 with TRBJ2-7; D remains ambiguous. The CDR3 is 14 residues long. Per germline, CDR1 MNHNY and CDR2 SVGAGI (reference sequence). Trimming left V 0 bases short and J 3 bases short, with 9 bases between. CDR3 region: CASSYSGTGYEQYF. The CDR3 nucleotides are TGTGCCAGCAGTTACTCGGGAACGGGCTACGAGCAGTACTTC.

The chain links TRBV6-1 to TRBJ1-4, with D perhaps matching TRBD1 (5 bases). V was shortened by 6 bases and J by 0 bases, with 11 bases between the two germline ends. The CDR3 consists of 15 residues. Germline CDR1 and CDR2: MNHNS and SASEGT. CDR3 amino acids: CASRGRGATNEKLFF. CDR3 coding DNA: TGTGCCAGCAGAGGACGGGGGGCAACTAATGAAAAACTGTTTTTT.

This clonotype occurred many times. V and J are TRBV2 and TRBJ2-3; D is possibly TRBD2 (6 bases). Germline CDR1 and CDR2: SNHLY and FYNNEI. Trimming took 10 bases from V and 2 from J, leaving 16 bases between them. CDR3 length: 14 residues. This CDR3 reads CATQKGGYTDTQYF. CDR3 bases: TGTGCCACCCAAAAGGGAGGTTACACAGATACGCAGTATTTT.